This TCR beta chain was sequenced in a study of prognosis after radiotherapy for stage I lung cancer. The wider study: Individuals diagnosed with stage I non-small cell lung cancer underwent enrollment between 2018 and early 2019. Points from the study as a whole: Unique TCR clone counts fell after stereotactic body radiation therapy, median around 10,000 versus 6,900. Some patients went on to develop distant metastases. Their Shannon entropy after stereotactic body radiation therapy was lower, and its change from baseline was also lower.

Many counts were recorded for this clonotype. The antigen is not known. One end of the junction is discordant with germline, which a read error may explain. The CDR3 has 13 amino acids. Per the germline V gene, CDR1 is MDHEN and CDR2 is SYDVKM. Genomic DNA was subjected to two-round multiplex PCR for amplification of TCR beta CDR3. For every TRBV and TRBJ gene, a specific primer was used in first-round PCR. The authors ran second-round PCR with universal primers. TCRdb reprocessed the multiplex PCR reads with MiXCR, giving one entry per CDR3 protein. The sample contains about 22,000 distinct CDR3 sequences, around 40% of which appear only once.

V is TRBV28 and J is TRBJ2-7; 11 positions match TRBD2. The sequence was obtained from a donor aged 50 or older with non-small cell lung cancer. The sample consisted of PBMCs, taken before or after stereotactic body radiation therapy (not recorded which). CDR3 nucleotide sequence: TGTGCCAGCAGTCGAATAGCGGGAGGGCCACAAAGTTTC. This sequence encodes CASSRIAGGPQSF.